This T cell receptor (beta chain) was identified during a study of radiotherapy plus CTLA-4 blockade in lung cancer. Study-wide context: Objective response rate was about 19%; disease control rate, 25% to 35%.

This table comes from immunoSEQ multiplex PCR, and its TCRdb copy is limited to in-frame clones, with some not included. The sample records tens of thousands of clones, more than 75% being singletons. With respect to this clone: No antigen is known for it.

General study points: Tumor-origin TCR clones grew in blood after radiotherapy plus ipilimumab.

In chemo-refractory metastatic non-small-cell lung cancer, patients got ipilimumab CTLA-4 blockade together with focal radiation. This TCR was sampled from a human donor with non-small cell lung cancer that progressed on radiotherapy plus ipilimumab. The sequenced sample was peripheral blood, obtained from a patient treated with radiotherapy plus ipilimumab.

For the CDR3, the DNA is TGTGCCAGCAGCTTAGCGCGGGCGGGGTCCACAGATACGCAGTATTTT. Translating it yields CASSLARAGSTDTQYF. The genes are TRBV7-2 and TRBJ2-3; D is perhaps TRBD2 (6 bases). The CDR3 sequence is 16 residues long. Trimming shortened V by 0 bases and J by 2 bases, and 12 bases separated the two germline ends. Germline V CDR1 and CDR2: SGHTA, FQGNSA.